This T cell receptor beta chain was recovered during a study of blood T cell repertoires in COVID-19. At the level of the study: Italy, Spain and the United States were the sources of the convalescent and acute COVID-19 samples. Sources were T cells, B-cell-depleted T cells, or PBMCs; the material itself was cDNA or gDNA.

This CDR3 contains 18 residues. Between the trimmed V and J ends, which lost 2 bases and 0 bases, there was a span of 18 bases. Per germline, CDR1 SGDLS and CDR2 YYNGEE. As processed by the authors: Amplifying reference gene primers gave estimates of nucleated cell counts. Sequenced by immunoSEQ multiplex PCR; TCRdb stores in-frame clones only, minus some. V, J and clone size were drawn from that table, and D and trimming were deduced from the DNA. The sample includes roughly 260,000 clones, more than 70% seen only once; the top ten take about 2.5%. Sequencing was performed on peripheral blood. The receptor was derived from a woman aged 45-65 years with acute or convalescent COVID-19. V and J are TRBV9 and TRBJ1-3, with D hard to call. This CDR3 is CASSVSSSHSSSGNTIYF. The CDR3 DNA is TGTGCCAGCAGCGTCTCTTCTAGCCACTCGAGCTCTGGAAACACCATATATTTT.